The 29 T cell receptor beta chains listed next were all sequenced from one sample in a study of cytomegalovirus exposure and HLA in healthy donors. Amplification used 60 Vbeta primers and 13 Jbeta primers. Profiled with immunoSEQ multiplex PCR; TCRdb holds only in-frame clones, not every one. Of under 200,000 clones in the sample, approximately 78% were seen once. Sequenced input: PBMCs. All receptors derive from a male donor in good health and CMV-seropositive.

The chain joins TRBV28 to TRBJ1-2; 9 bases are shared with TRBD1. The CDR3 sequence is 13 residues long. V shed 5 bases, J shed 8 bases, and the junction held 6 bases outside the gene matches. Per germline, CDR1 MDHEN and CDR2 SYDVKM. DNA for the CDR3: TGTGCCAGCAGTGACACAGGGGGCAAGGGCTACACCTTC. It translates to CASSDTGGKGYTF.

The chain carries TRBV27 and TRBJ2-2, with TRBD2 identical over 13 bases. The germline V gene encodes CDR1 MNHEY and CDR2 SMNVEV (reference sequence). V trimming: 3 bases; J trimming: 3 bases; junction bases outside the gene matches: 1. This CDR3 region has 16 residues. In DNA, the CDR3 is TGTGCCAGCAGTTTCGGACTAGCGGGAGACACCGGGGAGCTGTTTTTT. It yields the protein CASSFGLAGDTGELFF.

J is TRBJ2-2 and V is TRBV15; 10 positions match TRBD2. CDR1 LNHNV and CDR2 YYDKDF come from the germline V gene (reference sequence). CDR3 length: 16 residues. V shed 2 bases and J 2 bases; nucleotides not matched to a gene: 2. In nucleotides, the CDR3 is TGTGCCACCAGCAGACGGACTAGCGGAAACACCGGGGAGCTGTTTTTT. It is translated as CATSRRTSGNTGELFF.

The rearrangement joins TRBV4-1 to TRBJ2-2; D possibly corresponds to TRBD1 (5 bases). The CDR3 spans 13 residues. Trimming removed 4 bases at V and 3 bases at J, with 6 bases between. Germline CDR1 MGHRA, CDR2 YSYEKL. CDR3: CASSPRDTGELFF. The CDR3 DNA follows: TGCGCCAGCAGCCCCAGGGACACCGGGGAGCTGTTTTTT.

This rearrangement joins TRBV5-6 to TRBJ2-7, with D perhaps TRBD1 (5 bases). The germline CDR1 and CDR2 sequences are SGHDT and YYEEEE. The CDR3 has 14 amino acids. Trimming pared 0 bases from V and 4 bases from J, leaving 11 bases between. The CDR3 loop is CASSLGQGRYEQYF. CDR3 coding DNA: TGTGCCAGCAGCTTGGGGCAGGGTAGGTACGAGCAGTACTTC. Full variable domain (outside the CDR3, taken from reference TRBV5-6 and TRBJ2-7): DAGVTQSPTHLIKTRGQQVTLRCSPKSGHDTVSWYQQALGQGPQFIFQYYEEEERQRGNFPDRFSGHQFPNYSSELNVNALLLGDSALYLCASSLGQGRYEQYFGPGTRLTVT.

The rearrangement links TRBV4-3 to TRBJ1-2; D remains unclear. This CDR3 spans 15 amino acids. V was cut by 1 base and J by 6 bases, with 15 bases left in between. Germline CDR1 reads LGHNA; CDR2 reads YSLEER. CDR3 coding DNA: TGCGCCAGCAGCCAAGCGGAGGGCGCAGTCAATGGCTACACCTTC. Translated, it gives CASSQAEGAVNGYTF.

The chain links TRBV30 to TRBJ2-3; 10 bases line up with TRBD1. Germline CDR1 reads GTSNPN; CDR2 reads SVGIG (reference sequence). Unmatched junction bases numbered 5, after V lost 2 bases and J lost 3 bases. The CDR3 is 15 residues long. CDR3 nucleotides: TGTGCCTGGAGTACTGGACAGGGGGGTACAGATACGCAGTATTTT. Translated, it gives CAWSTGQGGTDTQYF.

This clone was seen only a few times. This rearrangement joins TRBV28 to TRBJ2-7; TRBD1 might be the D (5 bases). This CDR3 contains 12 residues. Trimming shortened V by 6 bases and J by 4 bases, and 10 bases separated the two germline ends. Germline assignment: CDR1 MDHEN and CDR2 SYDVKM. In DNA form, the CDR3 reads TGTGCCAGCAGGTCAGGGTTATACGAGCAGTACTTC. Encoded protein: CASRSGLYEQYF.

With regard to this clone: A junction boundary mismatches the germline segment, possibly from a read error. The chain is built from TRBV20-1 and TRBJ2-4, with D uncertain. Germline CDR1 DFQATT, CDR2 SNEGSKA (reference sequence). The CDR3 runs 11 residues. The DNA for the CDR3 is TGCAGTGCTAGAGCCAAAAACAGTCAGTACTTC. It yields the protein CSARAKNSQYF.

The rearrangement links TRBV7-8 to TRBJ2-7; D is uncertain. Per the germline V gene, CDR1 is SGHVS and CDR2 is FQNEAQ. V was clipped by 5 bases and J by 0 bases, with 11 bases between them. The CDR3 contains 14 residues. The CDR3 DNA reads TGTGCCAGCAGCCCCGGAGTTGTCTCCTACGAGCAGTACTTC. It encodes CASSPGVVSYEQYF.

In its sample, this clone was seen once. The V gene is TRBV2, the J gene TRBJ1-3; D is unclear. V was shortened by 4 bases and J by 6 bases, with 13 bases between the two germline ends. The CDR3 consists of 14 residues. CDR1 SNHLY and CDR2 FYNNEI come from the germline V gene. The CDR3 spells CASSVSFLLNTIYF. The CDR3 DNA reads TGTGCCAGCAGTGTATCTTTCCTCCTAAACACCATATATTTT.

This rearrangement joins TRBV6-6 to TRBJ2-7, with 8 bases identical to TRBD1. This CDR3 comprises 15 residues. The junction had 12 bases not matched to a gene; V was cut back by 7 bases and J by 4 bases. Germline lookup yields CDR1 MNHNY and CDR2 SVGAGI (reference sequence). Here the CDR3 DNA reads TGTGCCAGCATTCCCACCGGGACAGGTACATACGAGCAGTACTTC. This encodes CASIPTGTGTYEQYF.

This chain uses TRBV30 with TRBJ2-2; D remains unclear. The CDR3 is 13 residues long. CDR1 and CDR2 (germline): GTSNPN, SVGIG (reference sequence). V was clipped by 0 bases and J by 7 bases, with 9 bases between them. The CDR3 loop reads CAWSVSGGGELFF. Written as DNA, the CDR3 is TGTGCCTGGAGTGTATCGGGTGGCGGGGAGCTGTTTTTT.

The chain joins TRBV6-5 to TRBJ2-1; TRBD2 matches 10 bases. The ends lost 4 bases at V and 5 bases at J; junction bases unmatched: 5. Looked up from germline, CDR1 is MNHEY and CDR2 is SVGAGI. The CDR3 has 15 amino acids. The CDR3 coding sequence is TGTGCCAGCAGTTGGACTAGCGGAGATCACAATGAGCAGTTCTTC. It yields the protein CASSWTSGDHNEQFF.

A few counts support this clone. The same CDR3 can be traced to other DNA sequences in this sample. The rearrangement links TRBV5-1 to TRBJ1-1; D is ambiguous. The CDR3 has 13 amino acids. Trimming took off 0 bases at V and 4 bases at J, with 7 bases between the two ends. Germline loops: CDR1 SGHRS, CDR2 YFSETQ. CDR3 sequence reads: CASSLEPGTEAFF. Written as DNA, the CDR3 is TGCGCCAGCAGCTTGGAGCCAGGCACTGAAGCTTTCTTT.

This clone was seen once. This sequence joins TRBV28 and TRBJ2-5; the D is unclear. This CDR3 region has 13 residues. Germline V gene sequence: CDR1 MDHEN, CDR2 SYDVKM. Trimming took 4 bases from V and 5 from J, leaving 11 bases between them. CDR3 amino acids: CASSSVFKETQYF. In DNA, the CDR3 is TGTGCCAGCAGTTCAGTATTTAAGGAGACCCAGTACTTC.

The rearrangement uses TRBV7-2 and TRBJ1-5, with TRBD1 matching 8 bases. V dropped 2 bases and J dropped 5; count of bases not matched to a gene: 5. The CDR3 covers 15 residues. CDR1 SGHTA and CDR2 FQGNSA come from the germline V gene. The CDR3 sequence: CASSLTRGLDQPQHF. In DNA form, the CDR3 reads TGTGCCAGCAGCTTAACCAGGGGGCTGGATCAGCCCCAGCATTTT.

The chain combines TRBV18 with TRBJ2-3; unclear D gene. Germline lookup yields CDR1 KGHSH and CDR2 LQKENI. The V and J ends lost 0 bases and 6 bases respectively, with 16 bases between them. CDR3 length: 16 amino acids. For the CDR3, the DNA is TGTGCCAGCTCACCACCGGTCGGGTATGGCGGCGATACGCAGTATTTT. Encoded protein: CASSPPVGYGGDTQYF. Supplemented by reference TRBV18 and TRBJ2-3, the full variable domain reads NAGVMQNPRHLVRRRGQEARLRCSPMKGHSHVYWYRQLPEEGLKFMVYLQKENIIDESGMPKERFSAEFPKEGPSILRIQQVVRGDSAAYFCASSPPVGYGGDTQYFGPGTRLTVL.

This CDR3 is CATSTPDRGDANGYTF. For the CDR3, the DNA is TGTGCCACCAGCACCCCCGACAGGGGGGATGCGAATGGCTACACCTTC. The chain has TRBV15 and TRBJ1-2, with TRBD1 matching over 9 bases. There are 16 residues in the CDR3. Trimming removed 4 bases from V and 6 bases from J; junction bases left unmatched: 12. The germline V gene encodes CDR1 LNHNV and CDR2 YYDKDF (reference sequence).

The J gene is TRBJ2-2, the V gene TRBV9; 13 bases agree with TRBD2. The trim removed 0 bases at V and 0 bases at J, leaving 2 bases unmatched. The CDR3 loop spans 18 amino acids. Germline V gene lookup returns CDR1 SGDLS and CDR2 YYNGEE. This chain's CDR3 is CASSVELAGGPNTGELFF. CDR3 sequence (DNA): TGTGCCAGCAGCGTAGAACTAGCGGGGGGGCCGAACACCGGGGAGCTGTTTTTT.

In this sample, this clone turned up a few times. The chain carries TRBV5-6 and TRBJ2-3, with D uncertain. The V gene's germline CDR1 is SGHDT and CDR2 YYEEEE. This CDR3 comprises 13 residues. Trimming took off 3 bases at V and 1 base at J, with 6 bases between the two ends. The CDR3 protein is CASSWARTDTQYF. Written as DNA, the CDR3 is TGTGCCAGCAGCTGGGCCCGCACAGATACGCAGTATTTT. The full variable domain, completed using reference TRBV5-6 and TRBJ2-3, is DAGVTQSPTHLIKTRGQQVTLRCSPKSGHDTVSWYQQALGQGPQFIFQYYEEEERQRGNFPDRFSGHQFPNYSSELNVNALLLGDSALYLCASSWARTDTQYFGPGTRLTVL.

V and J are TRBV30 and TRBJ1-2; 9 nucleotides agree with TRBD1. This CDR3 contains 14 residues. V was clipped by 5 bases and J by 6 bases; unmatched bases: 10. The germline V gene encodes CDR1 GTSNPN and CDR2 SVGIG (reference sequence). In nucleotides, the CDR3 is TGTGCCTGGGTGGGGGACAGGGTACTCGATGGCTACACCTTC. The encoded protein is CAWVGDRVLDGYTF.

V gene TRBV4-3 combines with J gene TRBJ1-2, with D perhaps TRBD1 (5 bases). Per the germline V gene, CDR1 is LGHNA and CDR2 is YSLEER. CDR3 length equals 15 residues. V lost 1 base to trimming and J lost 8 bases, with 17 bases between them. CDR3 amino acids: CASSQGTGVDPGYTF. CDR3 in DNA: TGCGCCAGCAGCCAAGGCACAGGTGTTGACCCCGGCTACACCTTC.

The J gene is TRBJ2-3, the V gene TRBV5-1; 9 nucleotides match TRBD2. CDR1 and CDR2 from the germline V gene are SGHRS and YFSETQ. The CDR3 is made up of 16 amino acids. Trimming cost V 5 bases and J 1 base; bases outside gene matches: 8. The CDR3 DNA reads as TGCGCCAGCAGTCGCGGGAGGGCCGGGGGCACAGATACGCAGTATTTT. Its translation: CASSRGRAGGTDTQYF. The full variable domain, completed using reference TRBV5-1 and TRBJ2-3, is KAGVTQTPRYLIKTRGQQVTLSCSPISGHRSVSWYQQTPGQGLQFLFEYFSETQRNKGNFPGRFSGRQFSNSRSEMNVSTLELGDSALYLCASSRGRAGGTDTQYFGPGTRLTVL.

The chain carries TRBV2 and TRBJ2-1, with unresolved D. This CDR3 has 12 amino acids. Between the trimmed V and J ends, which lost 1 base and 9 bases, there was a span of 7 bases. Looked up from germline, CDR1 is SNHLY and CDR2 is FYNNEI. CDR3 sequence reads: CASSEGLSEQFF. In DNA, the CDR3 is TGTGCCAGCAGTGAAGGACTTAGTGAGCAGTTCTTC.

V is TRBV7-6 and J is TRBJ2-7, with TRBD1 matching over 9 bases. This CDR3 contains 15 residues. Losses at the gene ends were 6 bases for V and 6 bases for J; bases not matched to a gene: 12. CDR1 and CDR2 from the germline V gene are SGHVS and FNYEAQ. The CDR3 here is CASSTGGQGSGEQYF. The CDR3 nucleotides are TGTGCCAGCAGTACCGGGGGACAGGGATCCGGCGAGCAGTACTTC.

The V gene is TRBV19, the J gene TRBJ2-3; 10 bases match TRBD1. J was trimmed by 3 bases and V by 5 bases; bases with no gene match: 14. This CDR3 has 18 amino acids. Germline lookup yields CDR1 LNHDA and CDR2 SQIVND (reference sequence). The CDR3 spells CASSPLGGTGASTDTQYF. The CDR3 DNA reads TGTGCCAGTAGTCCCCTCGGGGGGACAGGGGCGTCAACAGATACGCAGTATTTT.

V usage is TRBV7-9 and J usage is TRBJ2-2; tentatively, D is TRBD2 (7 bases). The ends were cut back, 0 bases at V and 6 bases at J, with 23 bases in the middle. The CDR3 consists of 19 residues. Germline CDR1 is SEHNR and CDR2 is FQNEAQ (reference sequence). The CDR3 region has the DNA TGTGCCAGCAGCTTAGCCTCCCTGAAAGGGGGGGAAGTAGCCGGGGAGCTGTTTTTT. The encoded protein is CASSLASLKGGEVAGELFF.

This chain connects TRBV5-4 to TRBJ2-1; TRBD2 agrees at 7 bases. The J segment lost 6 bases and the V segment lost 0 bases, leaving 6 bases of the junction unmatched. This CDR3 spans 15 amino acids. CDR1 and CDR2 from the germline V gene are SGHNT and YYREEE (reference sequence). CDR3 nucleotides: TGTGCCAGCAGCTTGGGGCTAGCGGTACTCAATGAGCAGTTCTTC. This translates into CASSLGLAVLNEQFF.